One sample yielded the 26 T cell receptor beta chains listed below, sequenced in a study of neurological immune-mediated disorders. TCRdb re-called the 5' RACE reads through MiXCR, storing one row per CDR3 protein. The sample has about 70,000 distinct CDR3 sequences; about 3% are singletons. The sequenced sample was PBMCs. These receptors all come from a woman between 50 and 59 years old with multiple sclerosis.

This sequence joins TRBV25-1 and TRBJ1-1; maybe TRBD1 (5 bases). The CDR3 length is 14 residues. V was pared by 3 bases and J by 1 base, with 9 bases between. Germline CDR1 and CDR2: MGHDK and SYGVNS. This chain's CDR3 is CASSDGGANTEAFF. In nucleotides, the CDR3 is TGTGCCAGCAGTGACGGGGGAGCGAACACTGAAGCTTTCTTT.

This clonotype was found many times. The chain recombines TRBV27 with TRBJ2-6; the D is unclear. From germline, CDR1 is MNHEY and CDR2 SMNVEV (reference sequence). The CDR3 consists of 16 residues. The V gene lost 7 bases and the J gene lost 0 bases, with 13 bases spanning the gap. CDR3 in DNA: TGTGCCAGCACCGCGCGGCGGACCTCTGGGGCCAACGTCCTGACTTTC. Translated, it gives CASTARRTSGANVLTF.

This clonotype was counted many times. The chain has TRBV29-1 and TRBJ2-5; TRBD1 agrees at 10 bases. Per the germline V gene, CDR1 is SQVTM and CDR2 is ANQGSEA. CDR3 length equals 13 residues. Unmatched junction bases numbered 4, after V lost 6 bases and J lost 3 bases. The chain's CDR3 is CSVAGTGEETQYF. CDR3 coding DNA: TGCAGCGTGGCCGGGACAGGGGAAGAGACCCAGTACTTC.

There are a few counts of this clonotype. The chain employs TRBV18 and TRBJ1-2; TRBD1 matches at 9 bases. CDR1 is KGHSH and CDR2 is LQKENI in the germline V gene. CDR3 length: 16 amino acids. V shed 5 bases and J 4 bases; nucleotides not matched to a gene: 11. In nucleotides, the CDR3 is TGTGCCAGCTCAAGAGAACAGGGGGCCGCCTCCTATGGCTACACCTTC. This codes for CASSREQGAASYGYTF.

This clonotype was detected many times. V gene TRBV7-2 combines with J gene TRBJ1-1; D ambiguous. Between the trimmed V and J ends, which lost 5 bases and 1 base, there was a span of 14 bases. The CDR3 contains 15 residues. Germline V gives CDR1 SGHTA, CDR2 FQGNSA. CDR3 coding DNA: TGTGCCAGCAGCGTCGTTTGGGGTGGGAACACTGAAGCTTTCTTT. Translating gives CASSVVWGGNTEAFF.

This clonotype was seen ten or more times. The chain carries TRBV20-1 and TRBJ1-1; 9 bases are a match to TRBD1. V lost 1 base to trimming and J lost 0 bases; unmatched junction nucleotides: 0. The CDR3 totals 14 residues. Germline assignment: CDR1 DFQATT and CDR2 SNEGSKA (reference sequence). This CDR3 is CSARGTGVNTEAFF. DNA for the CDR3: TGCAGTGCTAGAGGGACAGGGGTGAACACTGAAGCTTTCTTT.

The chain recombines TRBV5-1 with TRBJ2-7; perhaps TRBD1 as D (6 bases). The CDR3 covers 15 residues. Germline loops: CDR1 SGHRS, CDR2 YFSETQ. Between the trimmed V and J ends, which lost 1 base and 0 bases, there was a span of 11 bases. CDR3: CASSLQGLSSYEQYF. The CDR3 coding sequence is TGCGCCAGCAGCTTGCAGGGGCTAAGCTCCTACGAGCAGTACTTC.

This clonotype was seen many times. The genes are TRBV7-6 and TRBJ2-7, with D perhaps matching TRBD1 (6 bases). The CDR3 is 14 residues long. Per germline, CDR1 SGHVS and CDR2 FNYEAQ. The ends were cut back, 0 bases at V and 5 bases at J, with 11 bases in the middle. This CDR3 is CASSLAYRVNEQYF. The CDR3 DNA sequence: TGTGCCAGCAGCTTAGCTTACAGGGTAAACGAGCAGTACTTC.

This clonotype occurred many times. The chain is built from TRBV25-1 and TRBJ2-1; D is perhaps TRBD2 (6 bases). The V and J ends lost 1 base and 4 bases respectively, with 14 bases between them. Germline lookup yields CDR1 MGHDK and CDR2 SYGVNS. The CDR3 sequence is 16 residues long. CDR3 nucleotides: TGTGCCAGCAGTGAATCGGGAGTCGGAGGGTACAATGAGCAGTTCTTC. It translates to CASSESGVGGYNEQFF.

There are many counts of this clonotype. V is TRBV12-3 or TRBV12-4 and J is TRBJ1-2; possibly TRBD1 for D (6 bases). This CDR3 region has 14 residues. Trimming took off 5 bases at V and 4 bases at J, with 14 bases between the two ends. CDR3 sequence reads: CASSPTTDSYGYTF. In nucleotides, the CDR3 is TGTGCCAGCAGTCCGACCACGGACAGCTATGGCTACACCTTC.

On this clonotype: A much more abundant neighbour one base away suggests this may be a read error. The V gene is TRBV9, the J gene TRBJ2-7; D is possibly TRBD1 (5 bases). This CDR3 has 14 amino acids. Germline-derived CDR1 and CDR2 are SGDLS and YYNGEE. V was pared by 4 bases and J by 7 bases, with 18 bases between. CDR3 sequence reads: CASSPRALREEQYF. CDR3 bases: TGTGCCAGCAGCCCCCGAGCGCTCAGGGAAGAGCAGTACTTC.

In its sample, this clonotype was seen many times. The V call is TRBV20-1, the J call TRBJ2-1; no reliable D call. The germline CDR1 and CDR2 sequences are DFQATT and SNEGSKA (reference sequence). Trimming shortened V by 2 bases and J by 9 bases, and 11 bases separated the two germline ends. The CDR3 consists of 12 residues. The DNA of the CDR3 is TGCAGTGCTAGACGTCAGTGGAGTGAGCAGTTCTTC. It yields the protein CSARRQWSEQFF.

There are many counts of this clonotype. As DNA, the CDR3 is TGCGCCAGCAGCTTGGCGGGGTACCGCTCTGGAAACACCATATATTTT. Translated: CASSLAGYRSGNTIYF. The rearrangement joins TRBV5-1 to TRBJ1-3; D unclear. Trimming shortened V by 0 bases and J by 0 bases, and 10 bases separated the two germline ends. This CDR3 is 16 amino acids long. Germline lookup yields CDR1 SGHRS and CDR2 YFSETQ.

This clonotype was detected many times. The CDR3 is CASSQPGGSGANVLTF. CDR3 bases: TGCGCCAGCAGCCAACCGGGCGGCTCTGGGGCCAACGTCCTGACTTTC. The rearrangement uses TRBV4-1 and TRBJ2-6; the D is unclear. The germline CDR1 and CDR2 sequences are MGHRA and YSYEKL. The CDR3 runs 16 residues. V was clipped by 2 bases and J by 0 bases, with 8 bases between them.

This clonotype was picked up many times. The chain is built from TRBV7-8 and TRBJ2-7, with D perhaps TRBD2 (6 bases). CDR3 length: 14 residues. Germline values: CDR1 SGHVS, CDR2 FQNEAQ. Trimming took off 3 bases at V and 4 bases at J, with 13 bases between the two ends. The CDR3 protein is CASSFGDFGYEQYF. The CDR3, as DNA: TGTGCCAGCAGCTTTGGGGACTTCGGTTACGAGCAGTACTTC.

Points on this clonotype: This clone may be a read error of a much larger clone one base away. Without the conserved terminal phenylalanine or tryptophan, this CDR3 likely stems from a read error. The V call is TRBV20-1, the J call TRBJ1-6; no firm D call. Looked up from germline, CDR1 is DFQATT and CDR2 is SNEGSKA (reference sequence). The CDR3 has 14 residues. Between the trimmed V and J ends, which lost 6 bases and 5 bases, there was a span of 14 bases. CDR3 in DNA: TGCAGTGCCAGTGACCGAGGTCATAATTCACCCCTCCACTGT. Amino acid sequence: CSASDRGHNSPLHC.

This clonotype was seen ten or more times. The rearrangement joins TRBV20-1 to TRBJ1-6; D possibly corresponds to TRBD1 (5 bases). The V gene's germline CDR1 is DFQATT and CDR2 SNEGSKA (reference sequence). The CDR3 runs to 14 residues. Between the trimmed V and J ends, which lost 1 base and 10 bases, there was a span of 14 bases. This chain's CDR3 is CSARVEGVGSPLHF. The CDR3 nucleotides read TGCAGTGCTAGAGTAGAAGGGGTCGGATCACCCCTCCACTTT.

This clonotype occurred many times. J is TRBJ2-1 and V is TRBV6-2 or TRBV6-3; a weak D match, TRBD1 (5 bases). CDR3 size: 15 residues. Germline CDR1 reads MNHEY; CDR2 reads SVGEGT. Trimming cost V 6 bases and J 5 bases, with 17 bases left between them. The CDR3: CASRYSGWVNNEQFF. The CDR3 coding sequence is TGTGCCAGCAGGTATTCAGGGTGGGTCAACAATGAGCAGTTCTTC.

This clonotype was found many times. The rearrangement links TRBV20-1 to TRBJ1-3; D uncertain. The CDR3 sequence is 15 residues long. V was pared by 6 bases and J by 5 bases, with 20 bases between. CDR1 DFQATT and CDR2 SNEGSKA come from the germline V gene (reference sequence). The CDR3 spells CSANVPGLRRNTIYF. Here the CDR3 DNA reads TGCAGTGCGAACGTCCCGGGTCTCAGAAGAAACACCATATATTTT.

J is TRBJ2-7 and V is TRBV15; no definite D call. The CDR3 sequence is 13 residues long. V lost 0 bases, J lost 3 bases, and 6 bases lay in between. From germline, CDR1 is LNHNV and CDR2 YYDKDF (reference sequence). The CDR3 loop is CATSREPNYEQYV. In DNA form, the CDR3 reads TGTGCCACCAGCAGAGAGCCCAACTACGAGCAGTACGTC.

This clonotype has a count of ten or more. CDR3 bases: TGTGCCAGCAGTTTAAGACAGGGGTGGGAATCTTTCTTT. Amino acid sequence: CASSLRQGWESFF. V usage is TRBV27 and J usage is TRBJ1-1, with 8 bases aligning to TRBD1. Germline-derived CDR1 and CDR2 are MNHEY and SMNVEV (reference sequence). The CDR3 contains 13 residues. The V gene end was trimmed by 2 bases and the J gene end by 12 bases; junction bases not matched to a gene: 8.

This clonotype was observed many times. The V and J genes are TRBV5-1 and TRBJ2-1; 8 nucleotides align to TRBD2. This CDR3 contains 18 residues. Germline assignment: CDR1 SGHRS and CDR2 YFSETQ. After removal of 0 bases from V and 4 bases from J, the junction contained 12 bases not matched to a gene. CDR3 nucleotide sequence: TGCGCCAGCAGCTTGGAGCGCGGGGGGAATCCAGGATACAATGAGCAGTTCTTC. It encodes CASSLERGGNPGYNEQFF.

This clonotype was picked up many times. CDR3 sequence: CAISDLDRVAGYTF. In DNA, the CDR3 is TGTGCCATCAGTGACCTAGACAGGGTCGCTGGCTACACCTTC. This chain links TRBV10-3 with TRBJ1-2, with TRBD1 matching over 7 bases. Trimming cost V 3 bases and J 7 bases; bases outside gene matches: 8. CDR1 is ENHRY and CDR2 is SYGVKD in the germline V gene. CDR3 size: 14 residues.

In its sample, this clonotype was seen a few times. Relative to the germline gene, one junction end is altered; a read error may explain this. The genes are TRBV3-1 and TRBJ2-1; D is undetermined. The length of the CDR3 is 12 residues. Germline CDR1 and CDR2: LGHDT and YNNKEL (reference sequence). The chain's CDR3 is CDSSSSYNEQFF. For the CDR3, the DNA is TGTGACAGCAGCAGCTCCTACAATGAGCAGTTCTTC.

In its sample, this clonotype was seen many times. The chain carries TRBV28 and TRBJ2-5, with D possibly being TRBD2 (6 bases). V was cut by 7 bases and J by 1 base, with 16 bases left in between. Looked up from germline, CDR1 is MDHEN and CDR2 is SYDVKM. This CDR3 has 15 residues. The CDR3 loop is CASTAGPGLQETQYF. The CDR3 DNA reads TGTGCCAGCACCGCAGGGCCGGGACTCCAAGAGACCCAGTACTTC.

This clonotype was recorded many times. This rearrangement joins TRBV5-1 to TRBJ2-6, with 10 bases identical to TRBD1. V shed 0 bases, J shed 1 base, and the junction held 7 bases outside the gene matches. The CDR3 consists of 19 residues. The germline V gene encodes CDR1 SGHRS and CDR2 YFSETQ. In DNA, the CDR3 is TGCGCCAGCAGCTTGGTGCCCGGGACAGGGGTATCTGGGGCCAACGTCCTGACTTTC. Its translation: CASSLVPGTGVSGANVLTF.